This T cell receptor beta chain was found in a study of blood T cell repertoires in COVID-19. Looking at the study overall: COVID-19 samples from acute and convalescent phases originated in the United States, Italy and Spain. PBMCs, B-cell-depleted T cells, or T cells were the source of the cDNA or gDNA that made up the material.

The CDR3 length is 14 residues. V lost 2 bases, J lost 4 bases, and 9 bases lay in between. Germline CDR1 and CDR2: SGDLS and YYNGEE. Study processing details: Amplification of reference gene primers provided the estimated nucleated cell counts. Sequenced by immunoSEQ multiplex PCR; TCRdb stores in-frame clones only, minus some. D and trimming come from the DNA, and the V and J calls and clone size come from that table. The sample shows roughly 72,000 clones, around 89% of them seen only once. The clonotype was recovered from a human donor in a cohort sampled during active COVID-19. The chain employs TRBV9 and TRBJ1-4; TRBD1 is a possible D gene (6 bases). Sample: peripheral blood. CDR3 coding DNA: TGTGCCAGCAGCGTCGACAGGATTAATGAAAAACTGTTTTTT. Its translation is CASSVDRINEKLFF.